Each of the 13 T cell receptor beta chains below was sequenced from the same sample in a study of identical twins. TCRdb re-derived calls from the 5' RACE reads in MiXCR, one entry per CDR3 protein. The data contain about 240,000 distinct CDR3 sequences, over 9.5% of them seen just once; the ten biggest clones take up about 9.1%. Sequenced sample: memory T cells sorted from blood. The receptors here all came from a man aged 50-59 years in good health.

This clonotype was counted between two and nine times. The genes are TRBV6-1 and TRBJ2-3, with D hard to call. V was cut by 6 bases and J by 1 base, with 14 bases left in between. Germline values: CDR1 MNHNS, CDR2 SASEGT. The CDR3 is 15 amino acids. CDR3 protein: CASRSRRSGTDTQYF. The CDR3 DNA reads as TGTGCCAGCAGATCCAGGCGGTCCGGCACAGATACGCAGTATTTT.

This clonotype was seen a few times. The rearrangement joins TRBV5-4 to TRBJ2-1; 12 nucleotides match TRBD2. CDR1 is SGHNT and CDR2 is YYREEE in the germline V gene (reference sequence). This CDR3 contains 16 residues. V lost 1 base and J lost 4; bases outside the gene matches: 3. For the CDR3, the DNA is TGTGCCAGCAGCTTGTCTAGCGGGAGGGCTTACAATGAGCAGTTCTTC. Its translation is CASSLSSGRAYNEQFF.

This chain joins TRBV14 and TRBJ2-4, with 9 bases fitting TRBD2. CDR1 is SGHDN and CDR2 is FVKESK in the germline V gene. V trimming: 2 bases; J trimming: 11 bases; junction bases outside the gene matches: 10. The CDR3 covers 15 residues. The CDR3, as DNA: TGTGCCAGCAGCCAACGAGCGGGGGGTTCCGAGGTTCAGTACTTC. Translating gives CASSQRAGGSEVQYF. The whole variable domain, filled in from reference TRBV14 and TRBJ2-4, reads EAGVTQFPSHSVIEKGQTVTLRCDPISGHDNLYWYRRVMGKEIKFLLHFVKESKQDESGMPNNRFLAERTGGTYSTLKVQPAELEDSGVYFCASSQRAGGSEVQYFGAGTRLSVL.

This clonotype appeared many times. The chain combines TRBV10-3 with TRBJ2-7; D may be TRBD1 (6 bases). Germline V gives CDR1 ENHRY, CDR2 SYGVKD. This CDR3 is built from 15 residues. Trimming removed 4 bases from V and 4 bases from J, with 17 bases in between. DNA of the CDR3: TGTGCCATCAGTGGGACAGCCGCGCCATCATACGAGCAGTACTTC. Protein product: CAISGTAAPSYEQYF.

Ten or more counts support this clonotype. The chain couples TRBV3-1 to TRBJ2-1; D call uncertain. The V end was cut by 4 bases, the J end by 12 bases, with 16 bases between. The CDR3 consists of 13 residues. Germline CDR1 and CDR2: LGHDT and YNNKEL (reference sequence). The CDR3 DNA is TGTGCCAGCAGCCCGACTTGGGCCGGAGCGCAGTTCTTC. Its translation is CASSPTWAGAQFF.

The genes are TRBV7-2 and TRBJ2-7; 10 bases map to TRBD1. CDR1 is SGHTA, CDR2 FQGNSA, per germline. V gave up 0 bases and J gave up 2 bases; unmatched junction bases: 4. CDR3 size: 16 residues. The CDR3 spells CASSLASGTGAYEQYF. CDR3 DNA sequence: TGTGCCAGCAGCTTAGCGTCCGGGACAGGGGCCTACGAGCAGTACTTC.

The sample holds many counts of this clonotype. Here the CDR3 DNA reads TGCAGTGCTGGGGGGGGGGTAGCGGGAGTATCCTACAATGAGCAGTTCTTC. This gives the protein CSAGGGVAGVSYNEQFF. This sequence joins TRBV20-1 and TRBJ2-1; 9 bases are a match to TRBD2. The V gene's germline CDR1 is DFQATT and CDR2 SNEGSKA (reference sequence). The CDR3 spans 17 residues. After removal of 5 bases from V and 1 base from J, the junction contained 12 bases not matched to a gene.

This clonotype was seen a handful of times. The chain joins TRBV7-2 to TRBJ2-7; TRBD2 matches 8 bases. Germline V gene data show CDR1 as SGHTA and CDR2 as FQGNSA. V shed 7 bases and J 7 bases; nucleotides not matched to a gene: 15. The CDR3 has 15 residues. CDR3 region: CASTSGPGGPGEQYF. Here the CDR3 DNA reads TGTGCCAGCACAAGCGGGCCGGGAGGGCCGGGGGAGCAGTACTTC.

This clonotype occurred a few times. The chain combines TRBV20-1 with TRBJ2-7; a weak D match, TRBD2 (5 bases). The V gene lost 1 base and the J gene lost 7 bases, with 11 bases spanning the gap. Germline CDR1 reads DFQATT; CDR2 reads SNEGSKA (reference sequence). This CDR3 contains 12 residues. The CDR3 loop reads CSARAYREEQYF. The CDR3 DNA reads TGCAGTGCTAGAGCATATCGGGAAGAGCAGTACTTC.

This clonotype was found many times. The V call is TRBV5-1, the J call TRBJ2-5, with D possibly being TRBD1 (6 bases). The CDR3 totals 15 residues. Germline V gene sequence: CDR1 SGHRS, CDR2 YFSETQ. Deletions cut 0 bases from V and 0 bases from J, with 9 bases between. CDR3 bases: TGCGCCAGCAGCTTGGCCCGGACAGACCAAGAGACCCAGTACTTC. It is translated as CASSLARTDQETQYF.

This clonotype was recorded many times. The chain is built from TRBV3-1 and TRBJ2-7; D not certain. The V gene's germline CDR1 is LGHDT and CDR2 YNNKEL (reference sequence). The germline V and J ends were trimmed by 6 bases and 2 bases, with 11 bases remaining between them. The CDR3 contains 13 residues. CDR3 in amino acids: CASRDQHTYEQYF. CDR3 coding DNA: TGTGCCAGCAGGGACCAACACACCTACGAGCAGTACTTC.

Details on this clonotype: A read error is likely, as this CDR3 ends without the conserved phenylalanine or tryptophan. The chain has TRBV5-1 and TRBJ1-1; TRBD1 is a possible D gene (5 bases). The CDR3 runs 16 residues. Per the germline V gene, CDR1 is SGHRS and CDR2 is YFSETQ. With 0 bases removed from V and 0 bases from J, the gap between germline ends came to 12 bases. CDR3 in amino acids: CASSLERGRMNTEAFV. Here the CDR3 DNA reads TGCGCCAGCAGCTTGGAGAGGGGCCGAATGAACACTGAAGCTTTCGTT.

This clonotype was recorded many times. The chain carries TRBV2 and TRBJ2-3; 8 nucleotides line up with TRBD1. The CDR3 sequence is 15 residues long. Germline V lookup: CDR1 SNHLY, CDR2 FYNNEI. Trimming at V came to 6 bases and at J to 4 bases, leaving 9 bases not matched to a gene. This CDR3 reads CASSPDRVIADTQYF. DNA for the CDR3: TGTGCCAGCAGCCCGGACAGGGTAATCGCAGATACGCAGTATTTT. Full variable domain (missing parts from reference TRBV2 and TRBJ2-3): EPEVTQTPSHQVTQMGQEVILRCVPISNHLYFYWYRQILGQKVEFLVSFYNNEISEKSEIFDDQFSVERPDGSNFTLKIRSTKLEDSAMYFCASSPDRVIADTQYFGPGTRLTVL.